One and the same sample provided the 26 T cell receptor beta chains below, sequenced in a study of blood T cells in healthy people across ages. A second PCR, run for roughly 7 to 12 cycles, used a sample-barcoded 5' primer plus a J-beta primer mix. In TCRdb, the 5' RACE reads were re-called with MiXCR into one record per CDR3 protein. This sample carries some 710,000 distinct CDR3 sequences, about half of them seen once, and the ten largest clones take over 15%. The sequenced sample consisted of blood. The receptors come from a man older than 75 in good health.

The chain uses TRBV27 and TRBJ2-7, with D possibly TRBD1 on 5 matching bases. CDR3 length: 13 residues. V lost 8 bases and J 7 bases, leaving 18 bases between the germline ends. Looked up from germline, CDR1 is MNHEY and CDR2 is SMNVEV (reference sequence). CDR3 protein: CASCAGNSNEQYF. The CDR3 bases are TGTGCCAGCTGTGCAGGGAATAGCAATGAGCAGTACTTC.

The chain recombines TRBV12-3 or TRBV12-4 with TRBJ1-2; D perhaps matches TRBD1 (6 bases). Trimming stripped 1 base from V and 3 bases from J, with 9 bases between. The CDR3 extends over 14 amino acids. CDR3 sequence: CASSLGGGHYGYTF. The CDR3 coding sequence is TGTGCCAGCAGTTTAGGCGGGGGCCACTATGGCTACACCTTC.

The rearrangement joins TRBV12-3 or TRBV12-4 to TRBJ2-7; D is perhaps TRBD2 (7 bases). CDR3 size: 15 residues. Trimming took 6 bases from V and 7 from J, leaving 22 bases between them. CDR3 in DNA: TGTGCCAGCAGCTCCCGCTGGGGGGGGGACAATGAGCAGTACTTC. As protein: CASSSRWGGDNEQYF.

This clonotype turned up a few times. The chain carries TRBV27 and TRBJ1-1, with 10 bases aligning to TRBD1. The CDR3 has 14 residues. Germline loops: CDR1 MNHEY, CDR2 SMNVEV (reference sequence). Trimming cost V 3 bases and J 6 bases; bases outside gene matches: 4. As DNA, the CDR3 is TGTGCCAGCAGTTTGGGACAGGGGTGGTCTGAAGCTTTCTTT. Residues: CASSLGQGWSEAFF.

This clonotype showed up many times. CDR3 sequence: CASSPRRGNYEQYF. The CDR3 nucleotides read TGTGCCAGCAGTCCCCGGCGGGGAAACTACGAGCAGTACTTC. The V and J genes are TRBV6-5 and TRBJ2-7; D may be TRBD2 (6 bases). The CDR3 runs 14 residues. V was shortened by 5 bases and J by 3 bases, with 14 bases between the two germline ends. Per the germline V gene, CDR1 is MNHEY and CDR2 is SVGAGI.

The chain employs TRBV28 and TRBJ1-6; D call uncertain. The V end lost 5 bases, the J end lost 4 bases, and 6 bases lay between the germline ends. Germline CDR1 MDHEN, CDR2 SYDVKM. CDR3 size: 13 residues. CDR3 in DNA: TGTGCCAGCAGTGTGAAATATAATTCACCCCTCCACTTT. Translated: CASSVKYNSPLHF. Supplemented by reference TRBV28 and TRBJ1-6, the full variable domain reads DVKVTQSSRYLVKRTGEKVFLECVQDMDHENMFWYRQDPGLGLRLIYFSYDVKMKEKGDIPEGYSVSREKKERFSLILESASTNQTSMYLCASSVKYNSPLHFGNGTRLTVT.

For this clonotype: A much larger clone is a single base away; this may be a read error. The chain combines TRBV6-5 with TRBJ1-2; D gene unclear. The CDR3 runs 13 residues. V shed 6 bases and J shed 3 bases, with 11 bases lying between them. The V gene's germline CDR1 is MNHEY and CDR2 SVGAGI. CDR3 amino acids: CASSLTTYYGYTF. CDR3 DNA sequence: TGTGCCAGCAGCCTCACCACGTACTATGGCTACACCTTC.

This clonotype is classed as medium-sized. This chain connects TRBV7-2 to TRBJ2-1, with 8 bases fitting TRBD2. The trim removed 5 bases at V and 7 bases at J, leaving 16 bases unmatched. The germline V gene has CDR1 SGHTA and CDR2 FQGNSA. The CDR3 has 17 amino acids. The chain's CDR3 is CASSQSPGSGRQNEQFF. CDR3 sequence (DNA): TGTGCCAGCAGCCAGAGCCCCGGAAGCGGGAGACAGAATGAGCAGTTCTTC.

The table lists this clonotype with many counts. The chain uses TRBV27 and TRBJ2-7; either TRBD1 or TRBD2 may supply D (5 bases each). Germline CDR1 is MNHEY and CDR2 is SMNVEV (reference sequence). CDR3 length: 13 residues. V lost 5 bases and J lost 6, with 14 bases in between. Here the CDR3 reads CASSVFGTSEQYF. The DNA for the CDR3 is TGTGCCAGCAGTGTATTCGGGACGAGCGAGCAGTACTTC.

This clonotype was seen a single time. Just one base apart from a much larger clone, this may be a read error. The CDR3 sequence: CANSEGNQETQYF. The CDR3 DNA sequence: TGTGCCAACAGTGAGGGGAACCAAGAGACCCAGTACTTC. The rearrangement joins TRBV25-1 to TRBJ2-5; the D call may be TRBD1 or TRBD2 (5 bases each). Per the germline V gene, CDR1 is MGHDK and CDR2 is SYGVNS. CDR3 length equals 13 residues.

The table lists this clonotype with a few counts. The J gene is TRBJ1-6, the V gene TRBV7-2; D gene uncertain. The CDR3 spans 12 residues. Trimming took 2 bases from V and 13 from J, leaving 9 bases between them. Germline assignment: CDR1 SGHTA and CDR2 FQGNSA. The chain's CDR3 is CASSLSQPPLHF. The CDR3 bases are TGTGCCAGCAGCTTATCGCAGCCGCCCCTCCACTTT.

A few counts support this clonotype. The chain couples TRBV3-1 to TRBJ1-2, with 7 nucleotides matching TRBD1. CDR3 length: 16 amino acids. From germline, CDR1 is LGHDT and CDR2 YNNKEL (reference sequence). The V and J ends lost 5 bases and 1 base, in that order; junction bases with no gene match: 10. The CDR3 is CASSLGRTGVNYGYTF. The CDR3 DNA sequence: TGTGCCAGCAGCTTGGGTCGGACAGGAGTTAACTATGGCTACACCTTC.

This chain uses TRBV20-1 with TRBJ2-5, with 9 bases fitting TRBD2. This CDR3 is built from 14 residues. CDR1 and CDR2 (germline): DFQATT, SNEGSKA (reference sequence). V dropped 3 bases and J dropped 4; count of bases not matched to a gene: 6. CDR3 sequence: CSARPGLAGETQYF. The CDR3 region has the DNA TGCAGTGCTAGGCCGGGACTAGCAGGAGAGACCCAGTACTTC.

The table lists this clonotype with many counts. V usage is TRBV12-3 or TRBV12-4 and J usage is TRBJ2-5; D gene unclear. Trimming pared 3 bases from V and 5 bases from J, leaving 13 bases between. This CDR3 is built from 14 residues. This chain's CDR3 is CASSFGPPGETQYF. In DNA form, the CDR3 reads TGTGCCAGCAGTTTCGGGCCCCCTGGGGAGACCCAGTACTTC.

As regards this clonotype: Possible read error: a much larger clone is one base away. The chain couples TRBV6-5 to TRBJ2-3; D remains unclear. With 5 bases removed from V and 3 bases from J, the gap between germline ends came to 6 bases. Germline lookup yields CDR1 MNHEY and CDR2 SVGAGI. The CDR3 contains 12 residues. CDR3 residues: CASSMGTDTQYF. CDR3 coding DNA: TGTGCCAGCAGTATGGGGACAGATACGCAGTATTTT.

This clonotype was observed a handful of times. The gene calls are TRBV20-1 and TRBJ2-3, with D possibly matching TRBD2 (6 bases). V lost 2 bases to trimming and J lost 3 bases, with 18 bases between them. The CDR3 totals 16 residues. CDR1 is DFQATT, CDR2 SNEGSKA, per germline (reference sequence). The CDR3 reads CSARPKEEGSTDTQYF. The CDR3 bases are TGCAGTGCTAGACCTAAGGAGGAGGGCTCTACAGATACGCAGTATTTT.

This sequence joins TRBV18 and TRBJ1-1; weak D call: TRBD1 (6 bases). Germline V CDR1 and CDR2: KGHSH, LQKENI. CDR3 length equals 16 residues. V was shortened by 2 bases and J by 3 bases, with 16 bases between the two germline ends. CDR3: CASSPGTPPPDTEAFF. As DNA, the CDR3 is TGTGCCAGCTCACCAGGGACACCCCCTCCGGACACTGAAGCTTTCTTT.

This clonotype was counted many times. The gene calls are TRBV2 and TRBJ2-5; TRBD2 agrees at 8 bases. Unmatched junction bases numbered 13, after V lost 6 bases and J lost 4 bases. CDR3 length: 16 amino acids. CDR1 is SNHLY and CDR2 is FYNNEI in the germline V gene. This CDR3 reads CASRDLEGLARETQYF. DNA of the CDR3: TGTGCCAGCAGAGACTTAGAAGGACTAGCACGAGAGACCCAGTACTTC.

This clonotype turned up a few times. The CDR3 spells CASSQDWSDSQPQHF. CDR3 bases: TGTGCCAGCAGCCAAGATTGGTCAGACAGTCAGCCCCAGCATTTT. V is TRBV3-1 and J is TRBJ1-5; a possible D gene is TRBD1 (5 bases). The CDR3 loop spans 15 amino acids. V was clipped by 0 bases and J by 6 bases, with 12 bases between them. Germline loops: CDR1 LGHDT, CDR2 YNNKEL (reference sequence).

In the case of this clonotype: A much larger clone lies one base from this, so it may be a read error. The CDR3 here is CAISDSLDEQYF. CDR3 nucleotides: TGTGCCATCAGTGATTCCCTAGATGAGCAGTACTTC. This chain uses TRBV10-3 with TRBJ2-5; no clear D gene. Trimming removed 3 bases at V and 11 bases at J, with 13 bases between. This CDR3 contains 12 residues. The germline V gene encodes CDR1 ENHRY and CDR2 SYGVKD.

A word on this clonotype: A read error may explain this, as a much larger clone is one base away. The chain is built from TRBV6-6 and TRBJ2-5; the match to TRBD1 covers 7 bases. CDR1 and CDR2 (germline): MNHNY, SVGAGI (reference sequence). CDR3 length: 12 residues. Trimming cost V 7 bases and J 9 bases; bases outside gene matches: 8. The CDR3 reads CASNDRAQAQYF. Here the CDR3 DNA reads TGTGCCAGCAACGACAGGGCCCAGGCCCAGTACTTC.

This clonotype was counted a few times. The rearrangement links TRBV2 to TRBJ1-2, with 7 bases fitting TRBD1. V dropped 6 bases and J dropped 1; count of bases not matched to a gene: 5. Per the germline V gene, CDR1 is SNHLY and CDR2 is FYNNEI. The CDR3 is 14 amino acids. This chain's CDR3 is CASSWDSSNYGYTF. The DNA for the CDR3 is TGTGCCAGCAGCTGGGACAGTAGTAACTATGGCTACACCTTC.

A few counts support this clonotype. V is TRBV7-8 and J is TRBJ2-3; D might be TRBD1 or TRBD2, each matching 5 bases. Germline values: CDR1 SGHVS, CDR2 FQNEAQ. The ends were cut back, 1 base at V and 1 base at J, with 9 bases in the middle. The CDR3 consists of 15 residues. The CDR3 loop reads CASSLVGPRTDTQYF. The CDR3 DNA is TGTGCCAGCAGCTTAGTGGGACCCCGCACAGATACGCAGTATTTT.

This clonotype turned up a few times. The V gene is TRBV2, the J gene TRBJ2-1; D might be TRBD2 (7 bases). Trimming pared 4 bases from V and 9 bases from J, leaving 19 bases between. The CDR3 has 15 residues. CDR1 and CDR2 from the germline V gene are SNHLY and FYNNEI. The CDR3 region is CASSVVRPRGGEQFF. The CDR3 DNA reads as TGTGCCAGCAGTGTCGTGAGGCCGAGGGGGGGTGAGCAGTTCTTC.

This clonotype showed up just once. The rearrangement links TRBV5-1 to TRBJ2-1; possibly TRBD2 for D (5 bases). The germline V gene encodes CDR1 SGHRS and CDR2 YFSETQ. Trimming pared 0 bases from V and 0 bases from J, leaving 10 bases between. There are 16 residues in the CDR3. CDR3 sequence: CASSLDEGSSYNEQFF. The CDR3 DNA is TGCGCCAGCAGCTTGGACGAGGGCAGCTCCTACAATGAGCAGTTCTTC.

This sequence joins TRBV12-3 or TRBV12-4 and TRBJ2-3; D unresolved. The V and J ends lost 5 bases and 6 bases respectively, with 12 bases between them. The CDR3 is 13 residues long. This CDR3 reads CASSMVRSDTQYF. The CDR3 DNA reads TGTGCCAGCAGTATGGTCCGCTCGGATACGCAGTATTTT.